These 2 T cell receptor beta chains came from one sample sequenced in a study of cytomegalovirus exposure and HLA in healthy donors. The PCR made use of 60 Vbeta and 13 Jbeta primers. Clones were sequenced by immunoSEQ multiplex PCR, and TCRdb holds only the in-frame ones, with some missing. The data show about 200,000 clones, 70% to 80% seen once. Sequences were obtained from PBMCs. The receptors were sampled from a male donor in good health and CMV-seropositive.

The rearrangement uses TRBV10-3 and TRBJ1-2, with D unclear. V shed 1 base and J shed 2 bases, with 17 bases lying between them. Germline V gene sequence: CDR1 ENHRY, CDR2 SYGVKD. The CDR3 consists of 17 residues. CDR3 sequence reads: CAISEFPSGELNYGYTF. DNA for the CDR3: TGTGCCATCAGTGAGTTTCCGAGCGGGGAATTGAACTATGGCTACACCTTC.

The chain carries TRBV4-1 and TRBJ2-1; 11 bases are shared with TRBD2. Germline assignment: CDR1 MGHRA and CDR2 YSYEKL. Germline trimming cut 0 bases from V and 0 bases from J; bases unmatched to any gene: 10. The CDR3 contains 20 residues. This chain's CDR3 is CASSQDFGRLAGSSYNEQFF. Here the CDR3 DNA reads TGCGCCAGCAGCCAAGATTTTGGGAGACTAGCGGGGAGCTCCTACAATGAGCAGTTCTTC.